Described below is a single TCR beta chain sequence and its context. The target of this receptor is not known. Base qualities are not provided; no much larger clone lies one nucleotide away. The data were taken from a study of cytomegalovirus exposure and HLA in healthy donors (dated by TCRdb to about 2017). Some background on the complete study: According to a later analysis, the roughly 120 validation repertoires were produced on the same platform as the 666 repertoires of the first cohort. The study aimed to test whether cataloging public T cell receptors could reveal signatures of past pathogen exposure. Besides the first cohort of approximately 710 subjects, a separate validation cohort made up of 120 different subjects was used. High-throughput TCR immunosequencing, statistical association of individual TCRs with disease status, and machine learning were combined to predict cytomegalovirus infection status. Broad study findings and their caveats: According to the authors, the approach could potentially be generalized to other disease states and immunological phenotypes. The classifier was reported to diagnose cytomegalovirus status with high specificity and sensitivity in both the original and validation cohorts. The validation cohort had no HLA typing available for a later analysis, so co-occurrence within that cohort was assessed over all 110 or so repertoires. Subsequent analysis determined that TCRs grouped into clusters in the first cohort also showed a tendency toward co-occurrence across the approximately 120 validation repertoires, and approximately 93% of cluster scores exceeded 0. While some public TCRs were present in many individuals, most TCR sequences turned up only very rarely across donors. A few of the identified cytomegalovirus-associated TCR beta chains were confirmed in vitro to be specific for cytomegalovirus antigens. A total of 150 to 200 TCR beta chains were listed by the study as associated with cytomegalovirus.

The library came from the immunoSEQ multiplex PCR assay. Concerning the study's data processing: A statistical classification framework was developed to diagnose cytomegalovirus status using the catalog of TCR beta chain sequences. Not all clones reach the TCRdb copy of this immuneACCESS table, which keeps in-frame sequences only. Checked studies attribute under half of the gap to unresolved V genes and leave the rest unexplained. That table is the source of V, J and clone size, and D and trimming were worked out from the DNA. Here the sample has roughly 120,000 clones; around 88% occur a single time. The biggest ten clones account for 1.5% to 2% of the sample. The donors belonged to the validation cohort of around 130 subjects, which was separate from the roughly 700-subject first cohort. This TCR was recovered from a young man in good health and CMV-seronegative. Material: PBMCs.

The CDR3 has the sequence CASSAQGVGSYEQYF. Here is the DNA: TGTGCCAGCAGCGCGCAGGGGGTGGGGAGCTACGAGCAGTACTTC. In this chain, TRBV13 is recombined with TRBJ2-7, with 7 junctional bases fitting TRBD1. From the cysteine up to the phenylalanine, the CDR3 has a length of 15 residues. Only the CDR3 part of the read is kept: 45 bases, read in frame from the first base. The germline V gene (reference sequence) supplies CDR1 PRHDT and CDR2 FYEKMQ. Ends trimmed: V by 5 bases, J by 3 bases; bases unmatched to a gene: 10.